This T cell receptor beta chain appears in the sequencing data of a study of molecular identifiers for immune sequencing clone quantification. This clonotype appeared once. One base away lies a much larger clone, so this may be a sequencing read error. Sorted cells numbering about 19,000 to 1,100,000, with 10%, 30% or 50% RNA, yielded the naive CD8 libraries. The CDR3 extends over 15 amino acids. TCRdb reprocessed the PCR reads via MiXCR and lists one record per CDR3 protein. Of some 89,000 distinct CDR3 sequences detected, approximately 25% appear once; the ten largest clones hold under 1%. The receptor comes from a human donor in good health. Some libraries in this study had Jurkat cell RNA spiked in. The V gene is TRBV5-3, the J gene TRBJ1-6; perhaps TRBD1 as D (6 bases). TRBV5-3 counts as an open reading frame of uncertain function. Source material: naive CD8+ T cells from blood, with Jurkat cell RNA spiked in. Subset of the sample: FACS-sorted CD8+CD4-CCR7+CD45RA+ naive T cells. CDR3 DNA sequence: TGTGCCAGCAGCTCGAAAGGGGGGCTAAATTCACCCCTCCACTTT. Protein: CASSSKGGLNSPLHF.